One and the same sample provided the 31 T cell receptor beta chains below, sequenced in a study of blood T cells in healthy people across ages. Using a J-beta primer mix together with a sample-barcoded 5' primer, a second PCR was run for roughly 6 to 12 cycles. TCRdb reanalysed the 5' RACE reads using MiXCR and keeps one entry per CDR3 protein. Of approximately 360,000 distinct CDR3 sequences listed, 45% to 65% are singletons. Specimen: blood. These receptors were collected from a man aged 55 to 70 in good health.

The CDR3 DNA follows: TGTGCCAGCAGCCGGGGATCCGCGGACTACAATGAGCAGTTCTTC. Its protein product is CASSRGSADYNEQFF. V gene TRBV5-4 combines with J gene TRBJ2-1; tentative D call: TRBD2 (5 bases). Between the trimmed V and J ends, which lost 4 bases and 3 bases, there was a span of 14 bases. Per the germline V gene, CDR1 is SGHNT and CDR2 is YYREEE (reference sequence). The CDR3 is 15 amino acids.

The chain has TRBV20-1 and TRBJ1-1; D remains unclear. The CDR3 totals 13 residues. The germline gives CDR1 DFQATT, CDR2 SNEGSKA (reference sequence). The V end was cut by 0 bases, the J end by 11 bases, with 16 bases between. The CDR3 sequence: CSARDPGGFGAFF. The DNA of the CDR3 is TGCAGTGCTAGAGATCCCGGCGGGTTCGGGGCTTTCTTT.

The CDR3 DNA reads TGCGCCAGCAGCTTGGGTCCGGTGCCAACAGATACGCAGTATTTT. Its protein product is CASSLGPVPTDTQYF. V and J are TRBV5-1 and TRBJ2-3; D is undetermined. V was clipped by 0 bases and J by 3 bases, with 11 bases between them. Germline CDR1 and CDR2: SGHRS and YFSETQ. The CDR3 is 15 amino acids.

The chain's CDR3 is CASSGGKETQYF. In DNA form, the CDR3 reads TGTGCCAGCAGTGGCGGGAAGGAGACCCAGTACTTC. The chain uses TRBV28 and TRBJ2-5; D possibly corresponds to TRBD2 (6 bases). The CDR3 contains 12 residues. The V end lost 5 bases, the J end lost 5 bases, and 9 bases lay between the germline ends. The germline V gene has CDR1 MDHEN and CDR2 SYDVKM.

This chain links TRBV27 with TRBJ1-1; D uncertain. This CDR3 is built from 13 residues. CDR1 is MNHEY, CDR2 SMNVEV, per germline (reference sequence). Trimming took 8 bases from V and 1 from J, leaving 11 bases between them. CDR3 sequence: CASATHWNTEAFF. DNA for the CDR3: TGTGCCAGCGCTACCCACTGGAACACTGAAGCTTTCTTT.

A few counts support this clonotype. V gene TRBV28 combines with J gene TRBJ2-3; the D gene is possibly TRBD2 (6 bases). CDR1 and CDR2 (germline): MDHEN, SYDVKM. CDR3 length: 14 amino acids. V lost 3 bases, J lost 11 bases, and 18 bases lay in between. This CDR3 is CASSLGLGGVKQYF. CDR3 in DNA: TGTGCCAGCAGTTTGGGGCTCGGCGGGGTCAAGCAGTATTTT.

The table lists this clonotype with a few counts. This rearrangement joins TRBV4-3 to TRBJ2-7, with TRBD2 matching over 12 bases. The DNA end is more similar to TRBJ2-5, so the J call may be wrong. The CDR3 covers 15 residues. The germline gives CDR1 LGHNA, CDR2 YSLEER. CDR3 sequence reads: CASSPRLAGAGTQYF. Here the CDR3 DNA reads TGCGCCAGCAGCCCAAGACTAGCGGGGGCAGGGACCCAGTACTTC.

This clonotype occurred a few times. V usage is TRBV13 and J usage is TRBJ1-2; 8 nucleotides line up with TRBD1. CDR1 and CDR2 from the germline V gene are PRHDT and FYEKMQ (reference sequence). This CDR3 has 17 amino acids. The ends lost 5 bases at V and 4 bases at J; junction bases unmatched: 15. CDR3 in amino acids: CASSAGTGGALAYGYTF. The CDR3 nucleotides are TGTGCCAGCAGCGCCGGGACAGGAGGGGCTCTGGCCTATGGCTACACCTTC.

Only a few counts were recorded for this clonotype. The DNA of the CDR3 is TGCAGCGTTTCCCAAGCGGGGGCTCAAGAGACCCAGTACTTC. Amino acids: CSVSQAGAQETQYF. The rearrangement uses TRBV29-1 and TRBJ2-5, with TRBD2 matching 8 bases. V shed 5 bases, J shed 2 bases, and the junction held 7 bases outside the gene matches. The CDR3 is made up of 14 amino acids. Germline loops: CDR1 SQVTM, CDR2 ANQGSEA.

This clonotype occurred many times. This chain connects TRBV29-1 to TRBJ1-2; no reliable D call. Trimming pared 5 bases from V and 8 bases from J, leaving 9 bases between. CDR3 length equals 10 residues. Germline assignment: CDR1 SQVTM and CDR2 ANQGSEA. This CDR3 reads CSVSIGGYTF. The CDR3 DNA sequence: TGCAGCGTTAGTATCGGGGGCTACACCTTC.

To note about this clonotype: At one boundary the junction diverges from the germline segment, which might be a read error. The J gene is TRBJ2-6, the V gene TRBV27; either TRBD1 or TRBD2 may supply D (5 bases each). This CDR3 contains 19 residues. Germline CDR1 is MNHEY and CDR2 is SMNVEV (reference sequence). The CDR3 protein is CASSLFPVGVEAGAHVLTF. The CDR3, as DNA: TGTGCCAGCAGTTTATTCCCGGTCGGGGTGGAGGCTGGGGCCCACGTCCTGACTTTC.

The chain couples TRBV28 to TRBJ1-1; no clear D. V lost 5 bases and J 4 bases, leaving 5 bases between the germline ends. Looked up from germline, CDR1 is MDHEN and CDR2 is SYDVKM. This CDR3 has 11 amino acids. CDR3 in DNA: TGTGCCAGCAGTCATACCACTGAAGCTTTCTTT. This translates into CASSHTTEAFF.

This clonotype has a single count. The rearrangement links TRBV6-2 or TRBV6-3 to TRBJ2-3, with no clear D. Germline V gene lookup returns CDR1 MNHEY and CDR2 SVGEGT. CDR3 length equals 12 residues. Trimming took off 8 bases at V and 4 bases at J, with 10 bases between the two ends. Here the CDR3 DNA reads TGTGCCAGCGCTCGAAACGCAGATACGCAGTATTTT. It codes for CASARNADTQYF.

In its sample, this clonotype was seen once. The chain joins TRBV20-1 to TRBJ2-1; tentative D call: TRBD2 (6 bases). The CDR3 covers 14 residues. V lost 4 bases and J lost 6, with 16 bases in between. Germline-derived CDR1 and CDR2 are DFQATT and SNEGSKA (reference sequence). The CDR3 protein is CSATRPAGRNEQFF. The CDR3 nucleotides are TGCAGTGCTACCCGACCAGCGGGCCGCAATGAGCAGTTCTTC.

V gene TRBV7-2 combines with J gene TRBJ1-2; D is possibly TRBD1 (5 bases). The V end lost 2 bases, the J end lost 3 bases, and 13 bases lay between the germline ends. CDR1 and CDR2 (germline): SGHTA, FQGNSA. CDR3 size: 15 residues. Written as DNA, the CDR3 is TGTGCCAGCAGCTTATCGGGTCGGGACTACTATGGCTACACCTTC. It specifies CASSLSGRDYYGYTF.

The rearrangement joins TRBV5-1 to TRBJ2-7, with 11 bases identical to TRBD1. This CDR3 is built from 14 residues. Germline V gives CDR1 SGHRS, CDR2 YFSETQ. V was pared by 5 bases and J by 8 bases, with 9 bases of the junction left unmatched. Written as DNA, the CDR3 is TGCGCCAGCAGGCCCGGGACAGGGGGAAACAAGCAGTACTTC. As protein: CASRPGTGGNKQYF.

In its sample, this clonotype was seen a few times. V gene TRBV20-1 combines with J gene TRBJ2-3; 11 bases line up with TRBD1. With 6 bases clipped from V and 2 bases from J, the junction kept 10 bases outside the gene matches. The CDR3 runs to 16 residues. Germline CDR1 DFQATT, CDR2 SNEGSKA (reference sequence). The CDR3, as DNA: TGCAGTGCCCGAACCGGACAGGGGGCGTCCACAGATACGCAGTATTTT. Protein: CSARTGQGASTDTQYF.

The CDR3 reads CASSEEASSTDTQYF. In nucleotides, the CDR3 is TGTGCCAGCAGTGAAGAGGCTTCTAGCACAGATACGCAGTATTTT. The chain is built from TRBV2 and TRBJ2-3; no clear D gene. Germline CDR1 reads SNHLY; CDR2 reads FYNNEI. This CDR3 is 15 amino acids long. Deletions cut 1 base from V and 0 bases from J, with 8 bases between.

J is TRBJ2-7 and V is TRBV7-3; D could derive from TRBD1 or TRBD2 (5 bases each). The J call could be wrong; TRBJ2-5 is a better fit for the DNA end. CDR1 SGHTA and CDR2 FQGTGA come from the germline V gene. There are 14 residues in the CDR3. The CDR3 bases are TGTGCCAGCAGCCCCGGGGACGGGCAAGAGACCCAGTACTTC. Translated: CASSPGDGQETQYF.

This clonotype showed up just a few times. The chain couples TRBV30 to TRBJ2-3; 7 nucleotides match TRBD1. The CDR3 is 12 amino acids. Germline trimming cut 8 bases from V and 1 base from J; bases unmatched to any gene: 3. CDR1 is GTSNPN, CDR2 SVGIG, per germline (reference sequence). The CDR3 spells CAHDRGTDTQYF. CDR3 nucleotides: TGTGCCCACGACAGGGGCACAGATACGCAGTATTTT.

The chain recombines TRBV20-1 with TRBJ1-2; D is uncertain. Between the trimmed V and J ends, which lost 2 bases and 3 bases, there was a span of 16 bases. Germline CDR1 is DFQATT and CDR2 is SNEGSKA (reference sequence). The CDR3 extends over 15 amino acids. DNA for the CDR3: TGCAGTGCTAGAAACAAAGGAGGGAATCACTATGGCTACACCTTC. It encodes CSARNKGGNHYGYTF.

This clonotype was seen a few times. The chain carries TRBV7-9 and TRBJ2-3; D is perhaps TRBD2 (6 bases). This CDR3 comprises 16 residues. CDR1 and CDR2 (germline): SEHNR, FQNEAQ (reference sequence). The germline V and J ends were trimmed by 3 bases and 0 bases, with 13 bases remaining between them. CDR3 DNA: TGTGCCAGCAGCTTTTATGGCGGGACCAGCACAGATACGCAGTATTTT. Amino acid sequence: CASSFYGGTSTDTQYF.

In its sample, this clonotype was seen many times. The chain carries TRBV16 and TRBJ2-7; 9 bases are a match to TRBD1. Germline CDR1 and CDR2: KGHSY and FQNENV. There are 15 residues in the CDR3. V lost 4 bases, J lost 3 bases, and 7 bases stayed unmatched. CDR3 DNA: TGTGCCAGCAGCCCATCAAGACAGGGGGGCTACGAGCAGTACTTC. Encoded protein: CASSPSRQGGYEQYF.

J is TRBJ2-7 and V is TRBV9; the D gene is possibly TRBD1 (5 bases). Trimming pared 4 bases from V and 10 bases from J, leaving 18 bases between. Germline CDR1 is SGDLS and CDR2 is YYNGEE. CDR3 length: 13 residues. The CDR3 DNA reads as TGTGCCAGCAGCCCCACCTTCCGTGGACACCAGTACTTC. It translates to CASSPTFRGHQYF.

The genes are TRBV29-1 and TRBJ2-3; the D gene could be TRBD1 or TRBD2 (5 bases each). The CDR3 is made up of 13 amino acids. CDR1 and CDR2 from the germline V gene are SQVTM and ANQGSEA. Deletions cut 6 bases from V and 0 bases from J, with 10 bases between. The CDR3 protein is CSVWGFSTDTQYF. The CDR3, as DNA: TGCAGCGTGTGGGGGTTTAGCACAGATACGCAGTATTTT.

The chain links TRBV29-1 to TRBJ2-3; D could derive from TRBD1 or TRBD2 (6 bases each). This CDR3 comprises 13 residues. V was shortened by 4 bases and J by 4 bases, with 12 bases between the two germline ends. Looked up from germline, CDR1 is SQVTM and CDR2 is ANQGSEA. CDR3 sequence (DNA): TGCAGCGTTGTAGGGGGAGGATCAGATACGCAGTATTTT. Amino acids: CSVVGGGSDTQYF.

The chain links TRBV6-5 to TRBJ2-1; the D gene could be TRBD1 or TRBD2 (6 bases each). Trimming left V 2 bases short and J 9 bases short, with 20 bases between. The CDR3 is 16 residues long. Germline CDR1 reads MNHEY; CDR2 reads SVGAGI. CDR3 sequence reads: CASSYPDPGALGEQFF. In nucleotides, the CDR3 is TGTGCCAGCAGTTACCCCGATCCGGGGGCCTTGGGTGAGCAGTTCTTC.

J is TRBJ2-5 and V is TRBV12-3 or TRBV12-4, with D tentatively TRBD2 (5 bases). CDR3 length: 14 residues. V shed 4 bases and J shed 4 bases, with 13 bases lying between them. The CDR3 reads CASSSRTGSETQYF. The CDR3 DNA follows: TGTGCCAGCAGTTCCCGGACGGGATCAGAGACCCAGTACTTC.

This clonotype occurred many times. The gene calls are TRBV20-1 and TRBJ2-2; D not certain. This CDR3 comprises 13 residues. V was pared by 3 bases and J by 5 bases, with 10 bases between. Per germline, CDR1 DFQATT and CDR2 SNEGSKA (reference sequence). The CDR3 coding sequence is TGCAGTGCTAGCTACCCGAGGACCGGGGAGCTGTTTTTT. This sequence encodes CSASYPRTGELFF.

This clonotype came up many times. Possible read error: a much larger clone is one base away. The chain employs TRBV3-1 and TRBJ2-7; a possible D gene is TRBD1 (6 bases). V dropped 1 base and J dropped 7 bases, with 17 bases sitting between them. The CDR3 loop spans 15 amino acids. Germline-derived CDR1 and CDR2 are LGHDT and YNNKEL (reference sequence). CDR3 sequence reads: CASSQVGRPRGEQYF. Here the CDR3 DNA reads TGTGCCAGCAGCCAAGTGGGGCGTCCGAGGGGGGAGCAGTACTTC.

This clonotype has at least ten counts. A read error may explain this, as a much larger clone is one base away. The V and J genes are TRBV28 and TRBJ2-5, with D perhaps TRBD1 or TRBD2 (6 bases each). This CDR3 is built from 16 residues. The germline CDR1 and CDR2 sequences are MDHEN and SYDVKM. V gave up 5 bases and J gave up 2 bases, with 18 bases separating them. In nucleotides, the CDR3 is TGTGCCAGCAGTAATGGGGACTGGGGGGCACAAGAGACCCAGTACTTC. Amino acids: CASSNGDWGAQETQYF.